This TCR beta chain was recorded in a study of blood T cell repertoires in COVID-19. TCRdb keeps only in-frame clones here, not all; method: immunoSEQ multiplex PCR. Found here are some 340,000 clones, roughly 85% of them singletons; the top ten hold under 4%. In germline, CDR1 is SGHAT, CDR2 FQNNGV. This CDR3 comprises 15 residues. V lost 5 bases and J 5 bases, leaving 19 bases between the germline ends. This clonotype was obtained from a young woman with acute or convalescent COVID-19. The sample consisted of peripheral blood. The V and J genes are TRBV11-2 and TRBJ2-7, with a weak D call TRBD2 (5 bases). The CDR3 sequence: CASSPRGSLRDEQYF. The CDR3 DNA sequence: TGTGCCAGCAGCCCCCGAGGGAGCCTGAGGGACGAGCAGTACTTC.